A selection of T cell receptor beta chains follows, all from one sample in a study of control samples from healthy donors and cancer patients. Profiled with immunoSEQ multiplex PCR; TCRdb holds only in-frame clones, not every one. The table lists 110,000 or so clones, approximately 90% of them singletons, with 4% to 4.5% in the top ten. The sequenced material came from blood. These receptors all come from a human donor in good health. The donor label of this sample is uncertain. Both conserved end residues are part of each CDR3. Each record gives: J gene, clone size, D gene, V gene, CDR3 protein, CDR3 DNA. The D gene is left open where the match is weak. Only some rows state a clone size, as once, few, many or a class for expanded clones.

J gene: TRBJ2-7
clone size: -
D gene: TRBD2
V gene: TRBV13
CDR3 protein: CASSLGVSGGSYEQYF
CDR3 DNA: TGTGCCAGCAGCTTAGGGGTTAGCGGGGGATCCTACGAGCAGTACTTC

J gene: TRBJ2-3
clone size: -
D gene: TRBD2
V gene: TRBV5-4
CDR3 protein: CASSLLTSGGTDTQYF
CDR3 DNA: TGTGCCAGCAGCTTACTGACTAGCGGGGGCACAGATACGCAGTATTTT

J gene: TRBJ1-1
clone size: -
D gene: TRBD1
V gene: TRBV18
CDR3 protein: CASSLTGVNTEAFF
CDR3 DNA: TGTGCCAGCTCACTGACAGGGGTGAACACTGAAGCTTTCTTT

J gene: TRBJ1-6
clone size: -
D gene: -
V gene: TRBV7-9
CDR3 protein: CASSPDRDVLPSPLHF
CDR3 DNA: TGTGCCAGCAGCCCAGACCGGGACGTTTTACCATCACCCCTCCACTTT

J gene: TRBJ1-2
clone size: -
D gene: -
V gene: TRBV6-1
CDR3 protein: CASSEAPGRNYYGYTF
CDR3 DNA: TGTGCCAGCAGTGAAGCCCCGGGACGGAATTACTATGGCTACACCTTC

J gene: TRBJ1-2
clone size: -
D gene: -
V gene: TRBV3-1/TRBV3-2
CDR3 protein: CASSQDRRGSYGYTF
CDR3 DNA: TGTGCCAGCAGCCAAGATCGACGGGGTAGCTATGGCTACACCTTC

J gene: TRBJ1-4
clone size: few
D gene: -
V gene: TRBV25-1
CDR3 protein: CASRRGPNEKLFF
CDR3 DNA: TGTGCCAGCAGACGGGGGCCTAATGAAAAACTGTTTTTT

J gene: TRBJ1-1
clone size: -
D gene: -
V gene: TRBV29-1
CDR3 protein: CSVEAGEDTEAFF
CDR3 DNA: TGCAGCGTTGAAGCTGGGGAGGACACTGAAGCTTTCTTT

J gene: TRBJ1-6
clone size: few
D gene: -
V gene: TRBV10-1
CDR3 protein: CASSGQVDSPLHF
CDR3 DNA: TGCGCCAGCAGTGGACAGGTGGATTCACCCCTCCACTTT

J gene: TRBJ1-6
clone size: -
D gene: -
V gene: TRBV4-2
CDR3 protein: CASTEGSSYNSPLHF
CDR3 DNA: TGTGCCAGCACAGAGGGGAGCTCCTATAATTCACCCCTCCACTTT

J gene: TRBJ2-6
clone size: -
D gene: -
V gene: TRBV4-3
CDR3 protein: CASSQDSWDSGANVLTF
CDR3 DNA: TGCGCCAGCAGCCAAGATTCCTGGGACTCTGGGGCCAACGTCCTGACTTTC

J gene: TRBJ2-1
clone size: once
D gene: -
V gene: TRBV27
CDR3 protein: CASSPTAYNEQFF
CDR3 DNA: TGTGCCAGCAGTCCGACAGCCTACAATGAGCAGTTCTTC

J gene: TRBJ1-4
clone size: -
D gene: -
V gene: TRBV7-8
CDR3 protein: CASSFSGEDEKLFF
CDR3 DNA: TGTGCCAGCAGCTTCTCAGGGGAGGATGAAAAACTGTTTTTT

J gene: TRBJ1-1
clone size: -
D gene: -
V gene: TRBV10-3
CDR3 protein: CAISGYKEAFF
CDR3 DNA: TGTGCCATCAGTGGATACAAAGAAGCTTTCTTT

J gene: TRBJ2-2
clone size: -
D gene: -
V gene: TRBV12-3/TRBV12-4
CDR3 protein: CASSPNTGELFF
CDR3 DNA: TGTGCCAGCAGTCCAAACACCGGGGAGCTGTTTTTT

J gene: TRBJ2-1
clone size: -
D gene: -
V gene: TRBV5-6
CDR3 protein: CASSPQGYNEQFF
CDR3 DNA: TGTGCCAGCAGCCCCCAGGGATACAATGAGCAGTTCTTC

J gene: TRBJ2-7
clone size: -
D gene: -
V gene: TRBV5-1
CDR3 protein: CASSLGDRSMIYEQYF
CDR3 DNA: TGCGCCAGCAGCTTGGGAGACAGGTCAATGATCTACGAGCAGTACTTC

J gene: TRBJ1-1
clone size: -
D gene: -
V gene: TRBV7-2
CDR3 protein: CASIEQLLSTEAFF
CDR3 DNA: TGTGCCAGCATTGAACAACTCTTATCCACTGAAGCTTTCTTT

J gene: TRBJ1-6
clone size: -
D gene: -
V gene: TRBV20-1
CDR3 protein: CSASSWDHNSPLHF
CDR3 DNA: TGCAGTGCTAGTAGTTGGGACCACAATTCACCCCTCCACTTT

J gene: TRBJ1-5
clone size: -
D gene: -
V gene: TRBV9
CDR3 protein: CASSVEGRNQPQHF
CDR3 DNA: TGTGCCAGCAGCGTAGAGGGGCGCAATCAGCCCCAGCATTTT

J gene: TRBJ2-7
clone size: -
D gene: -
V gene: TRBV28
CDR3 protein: CASSLLGSYEQYF
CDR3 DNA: TGTGCCAGCAGTCTTCTGGGGTCCTACGAGCAGTACTTC

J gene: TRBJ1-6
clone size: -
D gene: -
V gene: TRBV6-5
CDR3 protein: CALTGGLGNSPLHF
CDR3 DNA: TGTGCCCTCACCGGGGGCTTGGGTAATTCACCCCTCCACTTT

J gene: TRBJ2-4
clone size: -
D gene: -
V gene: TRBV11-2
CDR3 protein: CASSLDSRGLAYQYF
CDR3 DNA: TGTGCCAGCAGCTTAGATTCCAGGGGTTTAGCATATCAGTACTTC

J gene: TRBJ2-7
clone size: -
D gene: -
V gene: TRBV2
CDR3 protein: CASSLRSAGETYEQYF
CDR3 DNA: TGTGCCAGCAGCCTCCGATCGGCAGGGGAGACCTACGAGCAGTACTTC

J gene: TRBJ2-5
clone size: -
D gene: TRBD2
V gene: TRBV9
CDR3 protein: CASSERGRSGAQETQYF
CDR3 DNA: TGTGCCAGCAGCGAGCGGGGCCGCAGCGGGGCGCAAGAGACCCAGTACTTC

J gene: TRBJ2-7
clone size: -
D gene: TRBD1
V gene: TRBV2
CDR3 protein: CASSLRDRSSYEQYF
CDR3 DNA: TGTGCCAGCAGTCTCCGGGACAGGAGCTCCTACGAGCAGTACTTC

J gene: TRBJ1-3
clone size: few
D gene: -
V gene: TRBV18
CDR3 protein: CASSPGGPGNTIYF
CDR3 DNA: TGTGCCAGCTCACCAGGGGGGCCTGGAAACACCATATATTTT

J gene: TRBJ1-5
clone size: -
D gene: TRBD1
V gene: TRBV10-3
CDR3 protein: CATQKGRDRGQNQPQHF
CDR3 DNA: TGTGCCACCCAAAAGGGTAGGGACAGGGGGCAAAATCAGCCCCAGCATTTT

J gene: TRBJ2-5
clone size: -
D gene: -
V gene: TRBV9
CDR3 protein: CASSVASGRQETQYF
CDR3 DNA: TGTGCCAGCAGCGTAGCTAGTGGCAGACAAGAGACCCAGTACTTC

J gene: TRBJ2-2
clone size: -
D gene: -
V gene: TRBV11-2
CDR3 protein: CASSSFTGELFF
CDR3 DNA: TGTGCCAGCAGCTCTTTCACCGGGGAGCTGTTTTTT

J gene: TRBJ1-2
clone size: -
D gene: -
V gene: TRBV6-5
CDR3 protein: CASSDTNYGYTF
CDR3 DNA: TGTGCCAGCAGCGACACGAACTATGGCTACACCTTC

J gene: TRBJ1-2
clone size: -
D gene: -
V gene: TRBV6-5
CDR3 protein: CASSPQGGQGGYTF
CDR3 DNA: TGTGCCAGCAGTCCACAGGGAGGTCAAGGAGGCTACACCTTC

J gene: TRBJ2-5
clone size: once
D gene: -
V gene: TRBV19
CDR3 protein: CASRGGGSGQETQYF
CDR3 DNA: TGTGCCAGTAGAGGGGGAGGGTCGGGCCAAGAGACCCAGTACTTC

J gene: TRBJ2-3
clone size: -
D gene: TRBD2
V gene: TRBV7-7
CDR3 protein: CASSFSGGIADTQYF
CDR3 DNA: TGTGCCAGCAGCTTCAGCGGGGGGATTGCAGATACGCAGTATTTT

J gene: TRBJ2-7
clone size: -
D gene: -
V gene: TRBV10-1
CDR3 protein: CASSESRVPYEQYF
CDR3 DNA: TGCGCCAGCAGTGAGTCGAGGGTTCCCTACGAGCAGTACTTC

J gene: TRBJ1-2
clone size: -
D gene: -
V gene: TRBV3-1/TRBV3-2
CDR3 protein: CASSHAGYYTF
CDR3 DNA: TGTGCCAGCAGCCATGCAGGGTACTACACCTTC

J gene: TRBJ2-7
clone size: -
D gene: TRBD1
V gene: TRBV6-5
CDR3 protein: CASSLRGLSYEQYF
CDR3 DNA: TGTGCCAGCAGCTTAAGGGGGCTCAGCTACGAGCAGTACTTC

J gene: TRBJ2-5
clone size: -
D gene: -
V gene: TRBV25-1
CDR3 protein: CASSGGLGETQYF
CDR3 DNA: TGTGCCAGCAGTGGAGGGCTTGGGGAGACCCAGTACTTC

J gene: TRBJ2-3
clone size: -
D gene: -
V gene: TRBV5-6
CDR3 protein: CASRPRTLRTDTQYF
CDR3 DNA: TGTGCCAGCAGGCCCCGGACTCTTCGCACAGATACGCAGTATTTT

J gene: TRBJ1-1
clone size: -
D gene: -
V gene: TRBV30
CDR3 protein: CAWSALPNTEAFF
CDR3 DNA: TGTGCCTGGAGTGCACTCCCGAACACTGAAGCTTTCTTT

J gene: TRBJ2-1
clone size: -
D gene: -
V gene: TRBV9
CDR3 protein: CASSVEGNEQFF
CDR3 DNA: TGTGCCAGCAGCGTAGAGGGCAATGAGCAGTTCTTC

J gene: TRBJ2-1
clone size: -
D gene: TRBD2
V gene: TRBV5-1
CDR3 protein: CASSLGGPSGGESYNEQFF
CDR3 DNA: TGCGCCAGCAGCTTGGGGGGGCCTAGCGGGGGGGAATCCTACAATGAGCAGTTCTTC

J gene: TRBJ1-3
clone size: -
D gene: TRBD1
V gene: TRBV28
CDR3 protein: CASSSGTGMHTIYF
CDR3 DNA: TGTGCCAGCAGTTCCGGGACAGGGATGCACACCATATATTTT

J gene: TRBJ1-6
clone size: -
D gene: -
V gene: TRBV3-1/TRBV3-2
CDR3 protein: CASSQEWNSPLHF
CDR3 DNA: TGTGCCAGCAGCCAAGAATGGAATTCACCCCTCCACTTT

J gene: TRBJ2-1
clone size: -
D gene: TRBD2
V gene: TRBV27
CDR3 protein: CASSYLTSGGNNEQFF
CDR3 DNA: TGTGCCAGCAGTTATCTGACTAGCGGGGGGAACAATGAGCAGTTCTTC

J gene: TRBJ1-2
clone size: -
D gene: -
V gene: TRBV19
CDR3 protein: CASSTSTVYGYTF
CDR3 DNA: TGTGCCAGTAGTACGTCGACAGTCTATGGCTACACCTTC

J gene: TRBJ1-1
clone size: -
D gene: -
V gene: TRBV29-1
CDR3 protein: CSVDFGEGTEAFF
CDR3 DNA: TGCAGCGTTGATTTTGGGGAGGGCACTGAAGCTTTCTTT

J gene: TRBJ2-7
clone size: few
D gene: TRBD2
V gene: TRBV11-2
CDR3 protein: CASSTRLAGGNYEQYF
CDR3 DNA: TGTGCCAGCAGCACCCGACTAGCGGGGGGAAACTACGAGCAGTACTTC

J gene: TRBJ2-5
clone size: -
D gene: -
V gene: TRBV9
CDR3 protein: CASSEGPQETQYF
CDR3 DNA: TGTGCCAGCAGCGAGGGCCCACAAGAGACCCAGTACTTC

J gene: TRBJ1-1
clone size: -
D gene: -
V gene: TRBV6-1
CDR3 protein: CASSEREVNTEAFF
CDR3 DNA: TGTGCCAGCAGTGAAAGGGAGGTGAACACTGAAGCTTTCTTT

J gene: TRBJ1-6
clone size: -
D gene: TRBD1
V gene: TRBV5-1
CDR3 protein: CASSPTDRAGRENSPLHF
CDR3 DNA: TGCGCCAGCAGCCCGACCGACAGGGCTGGTAGGGAAAATTCACCCCTCCACTTT